This entry lists 14 T cell receptor beta chains sequenced from one sample in a study of OX40 agonist ivuxolimab in advanced cancers. Assay used: immunoSEQ multiplex PCR; TCRdb lists only in-frame clones, some missing. The table shows tens of thousands of clones, with around 88% occurring only once. The sample was CD4+ or CD8+ T cells sorted from blood, taken in a trial of the OX40 agonist ivuxolimab. These receptors were obtained from an adult with an advanced solid tumor such as melanoma, head and neck, liver or kidney cancer.

The rearrangement uses TRBV7-2 and TRBJ1-1; D is unresolved. V was cut by 1 base and J by 0 bases, with 9 bases left in between. There are 15 residues in the CDR3. CDR1 is SGHTA, CDR2 FQGNSA, per germline. CDR3 loop: CASSLGTGMNTEAFF. CDR3 nucleotide sequence: TGTGCCAGCAGCTTAGGGACCGGCATGAACACTGAAGCTTTCTTT.

The chain is built from TRBV5-4 and TRBJ2-5; TRBD1 agrees at 8 bases. This CDR3 comprises 16 residues. Germline trimming cut 2 bases from V and 5 bases from J; bases unmatched to any gene: 11. The germline V gene encodes CDR1 SGHNT and CDR2 YYREEE (reference sequence). Here the CDR3 DNA reads TGTGCCAGCAGCTTTTCAGGGAACAGGGGGAGGGAGACCCAGTACTTC. Translated, it gives CASSFSGNRGRETQYF.

The chain couples TRBV18 to TRBJ1-1, with TRBD1 identical over 10 bases. V dropped 3 bases and J dropped 3; count of bases not matched to a gene: 4. The CDR3 is 15 residues long. Germline assignment: CDR1 KGHSH and CDR2 LQKENI. The CDR3 protein is CASSPPGQGYTEAFF. DNA for the CDR3: TGTGCCAGCTCACCTCCGGGACAGGGGTACACTGAAGCTTTCTTT.

J is TRBJ2-5 and V is TRBV25-1; D unresolved. Germline loops: CDR1 MGHDK, CDR2 SYGVNS. Deletions cut 6 bases from V and 1 base from J, with 9 bases between. CDR3 length: 13 residues. In DNA, the CDR3 is TGTGCCAGCAGGAGGATACTCCAAGAGACCCAGTACTTC. Protein sequence: CASRRILQETQYF.

The V and J genes are TRBV10-1 and TRBJ1-4; possible D gene TRBD1, 5 bases. V lost 7 bases, J lost 0 bases, and 12 bases lay in between. CDR1 and CDR2 from the germline V gene are WNHNN and SYGVQD (reference sequence). The CDR3 spans 15 residues. The CDR3 DNA sequence: TGCGCCAGCAAGGGGTCGCGCCCAACTAATGAAAAACTGTTTTTT. Amino acid sequence: CASKGSRPTNEKLFF.

This chain uses TRBV18 with TRBJ2-1, with 14 bases matching TRBD2. Germline lookup yields CDR1 KGHSH and CDR2 LQKENI. J lost 6 bases, V lost 6 bases, and 4 bases had no gene match. The CDR3 extends over 15 amino acids. The chain's CDR3 is CASSSTSGGGNEQFF. CDR3 DNA sequence: TGTGCCAGCTCGTCGACTAGCGGGGGGGGCAATGAGCAGTTCTTC.

About this clone itself: A junction boundary mismatches the germline segment, possibly from a read error. The chain combines TRBV7-2 with TRBJ1-6; D is ambiguous. Germline CDR1 is SGHTA and CDR2 is FQGNSA. The CDR3 runs to 12 residues. Written as DNA, the CDR3 is TGTGCCAGCAGCCCCTACAATTCACCCCTCCACTTT. Translation gives CASSPYNSPLHF.

The J gene is TRBJ2-3, the V gene TRBV29-1, with a possible D match to TRBD2 (7 bases). From germline, CDR1 is SQVTM and CDR2 ANQGSEA. This CDR3 region has 13 residues. The ends were cut back, 2 bases at V and 4 bases at J, with 10 bases in the middle. The CDR3 DNA follows: TGCAGCGTTGAACGAGGGGGGGCAGATACGCAGTATTTT. This gives the protein CSVERGGADTQYF.

The chain has TRBV2 and TRBJ2-1, with TRBD1 matching over 7 bases. V was pared by 8 bases and J by 5 bases, with 6 bases of the junction left unmatched. The CDR3 has 13 residues. Per the germline V gene, CDR1 is SNHLY and CDR2 is FYNNEI. The CDR3 loop is CASRQGINNEQFF. The CDR3 DNA reads TGTGCCAGCCGACAGGGTATCAACAATGAGCAGTTCTTC. Together with reference TRBV2 and TRBJ2-1, the CDR3 gives the full variable domain: EPEVTQTPSHQVTQMGQEVILRCVPISNHLYFYWYRQILGQKVEFLVSFYNNEISEKSEIFDDQFSVERPDGSNFTLKIRSTKLEDSAMYFCASRQGINNEQFFGPGTRLTVL.

This clone is a singleton in its sample. The CDR3 protein is CASSFFGQGSSYEQYF. The CDR3 bases are TGTGCCAGCAGCTTTTTTGGGCAGGGGAGCTCCTACGAGCAGTACTTC. This rearrangement joins TRBV5-5 to TRBJ2-7, with a weak D call TRBD1 (6 bases). V lost 2 bases and J 0 bases, leaving 15 bases between the germline ends. Per germline, CDR1 SGHKS and CDR2 YYEKEE (reference sequence). This CDR3 comprises 16 residues.

Only a few counts were recorded for this clone. The chain links TRBV18 to TRBJ2-7; the D is unclear. The CDR3 totals 16 residues. V was shortened by 3 bases and J by 2 bases, with 17 bases between the two germline ends. Germline loops: CDR1 KGHSH, CDR2 LQKENI. For the CDR3, the DNA is TGTGCCAGCTCACCCTCCACGATGGCAGTCGCCTACGAGCAGTACTTC. This encodes CASSPSTMAVAYEQYF.

V gene TRBV5-1 combines with J gene TRBJ1-2, with 8 bases lining up with TRBD1. Germline-derived CDR1 and CDR2 are SGHRS and YFSETQ. This CDR3 spans 14 amino acids. J lost 8 bases, V lost 4 bases, and 10 bases had no gene match. CDR3 residues: CASSDSGGLRGYTF. Here the CDR3 DNA reads TGCGCCAGCAGCGATTCAGGGGGCCTGAGGGGCTACACCTTC.

The chain combines TRBV5-1 with TRBJ1-3; no clear D gene. This CDR3 contains 14 residues. Trimming removed 0 bases from V and 1 base from J, with 5 bases in between. Germline V lookup: CDR1 SGHRS, CDR2 YFSETQ. The DNA for the CDR3 is TGCGCCAGCAGCTTGGAGGGTTCTGGAAACACCATATATTTT. Amino acids: CASSLEGSGNTIYF.

CDR3 loop: CASSMGTGGWEKLFF. The CDR3 DNA is TGTGCCAGTAGTATGGGGACAGGAGGTTGGGAAAAACTGTTTTTT. V is TRBV19 and J is TRBJ1-4; TRBD1 matches 8 bases. This CDR3 has 15 residues. Germline V gene lookup returns CDR1 LNHDA and CDR2 SQIVND (reference sequence). Losses at the gene ends were 3 bases for V and 8 bases for J; bases not matched to a gene: 8.